A single sample gave rise to the 30 T cell receptor beta chains below, sequenced in a study of blood T cell repertoires in COVID-19. TCRdb keeps only in-frame clones here, not all; method: immunoSEQ multiplex PCR. The sample carries roughly 220,000 clones, 80% to 85% recorded once. The material sequenced was peripheral blood. All receptors derive from a man aged 25 to 40 with active or convalescent COVID-19.

The gene calls are TRBV6-6 and TRBJ2-3; 12 bases map to TRBD1. CDR1 MNHNY and CDR2 SVGAGI come from the germline V gene (reference sequence). The junction had 9 bases not matched to a gene; V was cut back by 6 bases and J by 8 bases. CDR3 length equals 15 residues. This CDR3 reads CASRTRDRGRSTQYF. CDR3 sequence (DNA): TGTGCCAGCAGAACCCGGGACAGGGGGCGCAGTACGCAGTATTTT.

The chain uses TRBV6-2 or TRBV6-3 and TRBJ1-5; D gene ambiguous. Germline V CDR1 and CDR2: MNHEY, SVGEGT. V was shortened by 2 bases and J by 2 bases, with 7 bases between the two germline ends. This CDR3 region has 14 residues. This CDR3 reads CASSYNGGNQPQHF. As DNA, the CDR3 is TGTGCCAGCAGTTACAACGGGGGCAATCAGCCCCAGCATTTT.

The rearrangement links TRBV29-1 to TRBJ2-5; 10 bases align to TRBD1. This CDR3 spans 14 amino acids. Germline V gene sequence: CDR1 SQVTM, CDR2 ANQGSEA. The ends lost 4 bases at V and 6 bases at J; junction bases unmatched: 8. The CDR3 DNA is TGCAGCGTTGGGCGGGACAGGGGAGGGAAGACCCAGTACTTC. Encoded protein: CSVGRDRGGKTQYF. Full variable domain (rest looked up from reference TRBV29-1 and TRBJ2-5): SAVISQKPSRDICQRGTSLTIQCQVDSQVTMMFWYRQQPGQSLTLIATANQGSEATYESGFVIDKFPISRPNLTFSTLTVSNMSPEDSSIYLCSVGRDRGGKTQYFGPGTRLLVL.

This chain uses TRBV5-6 with TRBJ2-5; a possible D gene is TRBD2 (7 bases). The CDR3 is 16 amino acids. From germline, CDR1 is SGHDT and CDR2 YYEEEE. Trimming stripped 2 bases from V and 4 bases from J, with 18 bases between. In DNA form, the CDR3 reads TGTGCCAGCAGCTTCCGGGGGGCAGGGATTGGAGAGACCCAGTACTTC. This gives the protein CASSFRGAGIGETQYF. Using reference TRBV5-6 and TRBJ2-5 for the parts outside the CDR3, the full variable domain is DAGVTQSPTHLIKTRGQQVTLRCSPKSGHDTVSWYQQALGQGPQFIFQYYEEEERQRGNFPDRFSGHQFPNYSSELNVNALLLGDSALYLCASSFRGAGIGETQYFGPGTRLLVL.

The CDR3 sequence: CASSKLRQGNQPQHF. As DNA, the CDR3 is TGTGCCAGTAGTAAGCTTCGACAGGGCAATCAGCCCCAGCATTTT. The gene calls are TRBV19 and TRBJ1-5; a weak D match, TRBD1 (6 bases). V lost 4 bases, J lost 2 bases, and 12 bases lay in between. Per the germline V gene, CDR1 is LNHDA and CDR2 is SQIVND (reference sequence). This CDR3 has 15 amino acids.

The gene calls are TRBV19 and TRBJ1-4; D remains ambiguous. Germline V gene lookup returns CDR1 LNHDA and CDR2 SQIVND (reference sequence). CDR3 length: 14 residues. The V gene lost 3 bases and the J gene lost 2 bases, with 7 bases spanning the gap. This chain's CDR3 is CASSIPSTNEKLFF. DNA of the CDR3: TGTGCCAGTAGTATCCCCTCGACTAATGAAAAACTGTTTTTT.

The V gene is TRBV6-1, the J gene TRBJ1-2, with D tentatively TRBD1 (5 bases). The length of the CDR3 is 16 residues. Trimming pared 4 bases from V and 4 bases from J, leaving 19 bases between. CDR1 is MNHNS and CDR2 is SASEGT in the germline V gene. CDR3 in amino acids: CASSATLTARGYGYTF. The DNA for the CDR3 is TGTGCCAGCAGTGCAACCTTGACAGCTAGGGGCTATGGCTACACCTTC.

This clone has a handful of counts. This chain joins TRBV19 and TRBJ2-2; D ambiguous. This CDR3 spans 14 amino acids. The V gene lost 4 bases and the J gene lost 2 bases, with 8 bases spanning the gap. The germline gives CDR1 LNHDA, CDR2 SQIVND (reference sequence). CDR3 sequence reads: CASSKALNTGELFF. The CDR3 region has the DNA TGTGCCAGTAGTAAAGCGCTAAACACCGGGGAGCTGTTTTTT.

This chain joins TRBV18 and TRBJ2-7; 8 positions match TRBD2. CDR1 and CDR2 from the germline V gene are KGHSH and LQKENI. The CDR3 length is 16 residues. V shed 3 bases and J 2 bases; nucleotides not matched to a gene: 9. In nucleotides, the CDR3 is TGTGCCAGCTCACCCCAGGGAAGCGGGAGCACCTACGAGCAGTACTTC. Its protein is CASSPQGSGSTYEQYF.

This chain links TRBV18 with TRBJ1-6; D remains unclear. CDR1 and CDR2 from the germline V gene are KGHSH and LQKENI. The CDR3 is made up of 13 amino acids. V was cut by 2 bases and J by 6 bases, with 5 bases left in between. The CDR3 coding sequence is TGTGCCAGCTCACCAGGCCTTAATTCACCCCTCCACTTT. Its translation: CASSPGLNSPLHF.

The V call is TRBV9, the J call TRBJ1-2; 12 bases match TRBD1. Germline assignment: CDR1 SGDLS and CDR2 YYNGEE. V trimming: 3 bases; J trimming: 2 bases; junction bases outside the gene matches: 8. The CDR3 runs 17 residues. CDR3 DNA: TGTGCCAGCAGCGGCGGGGGGACAGGGGGCGGCAACTATGGCTACACCTTC. Amino acid sequence: CASSGGGTGGGNYGYTF. Variable domain in full (rest from reference TRBV9 and TRBJ1-2): DSGVTQTPKHLITATGQRVTLRCSPRSGDLSVYWYQQSLDQGLQFLIQYYNGEERAKGNILERFSAQQFPDLHSELNLSSLELGDSALYFCASSGGGTGGGNYGYTFGSGTRLTVV.

The chain carries TRBV4-1 and TRBJ1-6, with D tentatively TRBD1 (6 bases). V was shortened by 3 bases and J by 9 bases, with 21 bases between the two germline ends. Germline CDR1 MGHRA, CDR2 YSYEKL. The CDR3 has 17 amino acids. As DNA, the CDR3 is TGCGCCAGCAGCCACGGGTGGGCCAGGGGAATTGGTTCACCCCTCCACTTT. Its protein product is CASSHGWARGIGSPLHF.

V is TRBV7-6 and J is TRBJ1-1; a weak D match, TRBD1 (5 bases). The CDR3 is made up of 13 amino acids. CDR1 is SGHVS, CDR2 FNYEAQ, per germline. The ends were cut back, 1 base at V and 5 bases at J, with 8 bases in the middle. CDR3 loop: CASSLERGTEAFF. The CDR3 DNA follows: TGTGCCAGCAGCTTAGAAAGGGGAACTGAAGCTTTCTTT.

The chain couples TRBV4-3 to TRBJ2-7, with no clear D. Germline lookup yields CDR1 LGHNA and CDR2 YSLEER. V was cut by 0 bases and J by 3 bases, with 6 bases left in between. The CDR3 loop spans 13 amino acids. CDR3 DNA sequence: TGCGCCAGCAGCCAAGATCTGAGCTACGAGCAGTACTTC. Its translation is CASSQDLSYEQYF.

The chain joins TRBV28 to TRBJ2-7; TRBD1 agrees at 10 bases. The CDR3 spans 14 residues. With V trimmed by 6 bases and J by 4 bases, 6 bases remained unmatched. The V gene's germline CDR1 is MDHEN and CDR2 SYDVKM. DNA of the CDR3: TGTGCCAGCAGGGAGACAGGGGGCGCGTACGAGCAGTACTTC. Residues: CASRETGGAYEQYF.

The chain employs TRBV11-3 and TRBJ1-3; D unresolved. The CDR3 is made up of 15 amino acids. The V and J ends lost 5 bases and 0 bases respectively, with 11 bases between them. Germline assignment: CDR1 SGHNT and CDR2 YENEEA. CDR3 in DNA: TGTGCCAGCAGCCACGGCGGGGACTCTGGAAACACCATATATTTT. Translating gives CASSHGGDSGNTIYF.

The J gene is TRBJ1-2, the V gene TRBV4-2, with 7 bases fitting TRBD1. The CDR3 extends over 16 amino acids. The germline gives CDR1 LGHNA, CDR2 YNFKEQ. V was clipped by 0 bases and J by 4 bases; unmatched bases: 8. The CDR3 reads CASSQDGQGGSYGYTF. The DNA for the CDR3 is TGTGCCAGCAGCCAAGACGGGCAGGGGGGTAGCTATGGCTACACCTTC.

This clone was found once. J is TRBJ1-1 and V is TRBV4-1; D possibly corresponds to TRBD1 (6 bases). Germline CDR1 and CDR2: MGHRA and YSYEKL. This CDR3 comprises 14 residues. V was clipped by 0 bases and J by 8 bases, with 13 bases between them. CDR3 sequence: CASSQDTGTREAFF. The CDR3 DNA is TGCGCCAGCAGCCAAGATACGGGGACAAGAGAAGCTTTCTTT.

The chain joins TRBV6-5 to TRBJ2-3, with 9 bases aligning to TRBD2. The germline gives CDR1 MNHEY, CDR2 SVGAGI. V gave up 5 bases and J gave up 1 base; unmatched junction bases: 4. The CDR3 consists of 15 residues. In DNA form, the CDR3 reads TGTGCCAGCAGTCCCTGGACTAGCGGCACAGATACGCAGTATTTT. Translated: CASSPWTSGTDTQYF.

A few counts support this clone. The chain uses TRBV19 and TRBJ1-5, with D perhaps TRBD1 (6 bases). This CDR3 comprises 13 residues. CDR1 is LNHDA, CDR2 SQIVND, per germline (reference sequence). Trimming removed 6 bases from V and 7 bases from J, with 13 bases in between. As DNA, the CDR3 is TGTGCCAGTAGGGACCGAAGGGGGCAGCCCCAGCATTTT. Amino acids: CASRDRRGQPQHF.

The V and J genes are TRBV9 and TRBJ2-7; 13 positions match TRBD2. The length of the CDR3 is 16 residues. Germline V gives CDR1 SGDLS, CDR2 YYNGEE. The junction had 6 bases not matched to a gene; V was cut back by 0 bases and J by 6 bases. As DNA, the CDR3 is TGTGCCAGCAGCGTAGGTGGGGGACTAGCGGGATCCGAGCAGTACTTC. Its protein is CASSVGGGLAGSEQYF.

The rearrangement joins TRBV29-1 to TRBJ1-1, with D possibly being TRBD1 (6 bases). Germline V lookup: CDR1 SQVTM, CDR2 ANQGSEA. This CDR3 spans 13 amino acids. Between the trimmed V and J ends, which lost 7 bases and 2 bases, there was a span of 14 bases. This CDR3 reads CSGYREGNTEAFF. The CDR3 bases are TGCAGCGGATACAGGGAAGGAAACACTGAAGCTTTCTTT.

This chain joins TRBV5-1 and TRBJ2-1; the match to TRBD2 covers 14 bases. The germline V gene has CDR1 SGHRS and CDR2 YFSETQ. V trimming: 3 bases; J trimming: 7 bases; junction bases outside the gene matches: 6. This CDR3 comprises 16 residues. DNA of the CDR3: TGCGCCAGCAGCTCACGGACTAGCGGGAGGTTAAATGAGCAGTTCTTC. Translation gives CASSSRTSGRLNEQFF.

The chain carries TRBV19 and TRBJ2-7, with 7 bases matching TRBD1. Germline assignment: CDR1 LNHDA and CDR2 SQIVND (reference sequence). The V and J ends lost 4 bases and 5 bases, in that order; junction bases with no gene match: 5. CDR3 size: 13 residues. The CDR3 loop reads CASSTPTGDEQYF. CDR3 in DNA: TGTGCCAGTAGTACCCCAACAGGGGACGAGCAGTACTTC. Full variable domain (rest looked up from reference TRBV19 and TRBJ2-7): DGGITQSPKYLFRKEGQNVTLSCEQNLNHDAMYWYRQDPGQGLRLIYYSQIVNDFQKGDIAEGYSVSREKKESFPLTVTSAQKNPTAFYLCASSTPTGDEQYFGPGTRLTVT.

In its sample, this clone was seen a few times. The rearrangement joins TRBV7-9 to TRBJ1-5, with D perhaps TRBD1 (5 bases). With 5 bases removed from V and 1 base from J, the gap between germline ends came to 9 bases. This CDR3 is built from 14 residues. Germline-derived CDR1 and CDR2 are SEHNR and FQNEAQ (reference sequence). CDR3 in DNA: TGTGCCAGCAGCATCGACAGCAGCAATCAGCCCCAGCATTTT. Translation: CASSIDSSNQPQHF. Drawing the rest from reference TRBV7-9 and TRBJ1-5, the complete variable domain is DTGVSQNPRHKITKRGQNVTFRCDPISEHNRLYWYRQTLGQGPEFLTYFQNEAQLEKSRLLSDRFSAERPKGSFSTLEIQRTEQGDSAMYLCASSIDSSNQPQHFGDGTRLSIL.

The chain employs TRBV7-2 and TRBJ2-3; TRBD2 matches 8 bases. The CDR3 contains 18 residues. Germline V gene data show CDR1 as SGHTA and CDR2 as FQGNSA. V was pared by 0 bases and J by 9 bases, with 17 bases of the junction left unmatched. CDR3 amino acids: CASSLAGRGGHALPTQYF. The CDR3 DNA reads as TGTGCCAGCAGCTTAGCGGGCCGCGGGGGGCACGCTCTGCCCACGCAGTATTTT.

The rearrangement links TRBV6-2 or TRBV6-3 to TRBJ2-7; TRBD1 might be the D (6 bases). The germline V gene has CDR1 MNHEY and CDR2 SVGEGT. The CDR3 loop spans 12 amino acids. V dropped 2 bases and J dropped 4 bases, with 6 bases sitting between them. CDR3 loop: CASSYDRYEQYF. The DNA of the CDR3 is TGTGCCAGCAGTTACGACAGGTACGAGCAGTACTTC.

As for this clone: One junction end disagrees with the germline gene, perhaps due to a read error. V is TRBV19 and J is TRBJ1-6; 7 bases agree with TRBD1. This CDR3 comprises 14 residues. The germline gives CDR1 LNHDA, CDR2 SQIVND (reference sequence). The CDR3 spells CASSGDSDNSPLHF. The CDR3 DNA is TGTGCTAGTAGTGGGGACAGCGATAATTCACCCCTCCACTTT.

The chain uses TRBV7-3 and TRBJ1-5; 9 bases fit TRBD1. The CDR3 length is 18 residues. Germline CDR1 is SGHTA and CDR2 is FQGTGA. The ends lost 6 bases at V and 3 bases at J; junction bases unmatched: 15. CDR3 DNA: TGTGCCAGCAGGTCCCCGGTGGTCGGGACAGGGTTCAATCAGCCCCAGCATTTT. Translating it yields CASRSPVVGTGFNQPQHF.

The chain recombines TRBV2 with TRBJ2-3, with 9 bases lining up with TRBD2. The CDR3 contains 16 residues. V gave up 4 bases and J gave up 6 bases; unmatched junction bases: 11. The germline V gene has CDR1 SNHLY and CDR2 FYNNEI. The CDR3 loop is CASSGPGLAGADTQYF. The CDR3 DNA reads TGTGCCAGCAGTGGGCCAGGATTAGCGGGAGCGGATACGCAGTATTTT.